Each of the 8 T cell receptor beta chains below was sequenced from the same sample in a study of blood T cell repertoires in COVID-19. Clones were read by immunoSEQ multiplex PCR, and TCRdb kept only the in-frame ones, dropping some. The sample has about 91,000 clones, around 80% seen once. Sequences were obtained from peripheral blood. The source is a middle-aged man with active or convalescent COVID-19.

The rearrangement uses TRBV7-2 and TRBJ1-1, with D unclear. Germline assignment: CDR1 SGHTA and CDR2 FQGNSA. This CDR3 comprises 14 residues. With 5 bases removed from V and 5 bases from J, the gap between germline ends came to 15 bases. This CDR3 reads CASSPSPTGTEAFF. In DNA form, the CDR3 reads TGTGCCAGCAGCCCATCTCCGACGGGGACTGAAGCTTTCTTT.

The chain recombines TRBV19 with TRBJ2-5; 7 bases align to TRBD1. The CDR3 covers 13 residues. Germline lookup yields CDR1 LNHDA and CDR2 SQIVND (reference sequence). J was trimmed by 3 bases and V by 5 bases; bases with no gene match: 3. The CDR3 sequence: CASSSQGEETQYF. CDR3 DNA sequence: TGTGCCAGTAGTTCGCAGGGGGAAGAGACCCAGTACTTC.

This rearrangement joins TRBV4-2 to TRBJ2-2, with 9 nucleotides matching TRBD1. The CDR3 covers 15 residues. With V trimmed by 0 bases and J by 7 bases, 3 bases remained unmatched. Germline CDR1 is LGHNA and CDR2 is YNFKEQ. CDR3 nucleotide sequence: TGTGCCAGCAGCCAAGAGACAGGGGGAATCGGGGAGCTGTTTTTT. It codes for CASSQETGGIGELFF.

In this sample, this clone turned up once. The chain is built from TRBV2 and TRBJ2-7, with a possible D match to TRBD1 (5 bases). The length of the CDR3 is 12 residues. V shed 9 bases and J shed 2 bases, with 11 bases lying between them. Germline CDR1 SNHLY, CDR2 FYNNEI. CDR3 in DNA: TGTGCCAGAGGGGCAGACCCCTACGAGCAGTACTTC. Translation gives CARGADPYEQYF.

The chain links TRBV19 to TRBJ2-7, with TRBD1 matching over 11 bases. This CDR3 region has 22 residues. Germline lookup yields CDR1 LNHDA and CDR2 SQIVND (reference sequence). V dropped 3 bases and J dropped 0; count of bases not matched to a gene: 22. CDR3: CASSIPMKEGQGVPTSSYEQYV. CDR3 sequence (DNA): TGTGCCAGTAGTATTCCCATGAAGGAGGGACAGGGGGTTCCAACGAGCTCCTACGAGCAGTACGTC.

The V and J genes are TRBV15 and TRBJ1-1; no firm D call. V lost 2 bases and J 1 base, leaving 5 bases between the germline ends. In germline, CDR1 is LNHNV, CDR2 YYDKDF (reference sequence). The CDR3 is made up of 13 amino acids. CDR3 coding DNA: TGTGCCACCAGCAGACACACGAACACTGAAGCTTTCTTT. This sequence encodes CATSRHTNTEAFF.

The V and J genes are TRBV7-9 and TRBJ1-1, with 8 bases matching TRBD1. CDR1 is SEHNR, CDR2 FQNEAQ, per germline (reference sequence). CDR3 length: 16 amino acids. J gave up 4 bases and V 4 bases, and 11 bases lay outside the gene matches. DNA for the CDR3: TGTGCCAGCAGCTCGTGGGCAGGGGGCCCAGGCACTGAAGCTTTCTTT. It yields the protein CASSSWAGGPGTEAFF.

The chain links TRBV15 to TRBJ2-1, with 7 bases fitting TRBD2. V trimming: 0 bases; J trimming: 5 bases; junction bases outside the gene matches: 4. The germline CDR1 and CDR2 sequences are LNHNV and YYDKDF (reference sequence). The CDR3 length is 15 residues. In DNA form, the CDR3 reads TGTGCCACCAGCAGAGAACCGGGACTAAACAATGAGCAGTTCTTC. It yields the protein CATSREPGLNNEQFF.